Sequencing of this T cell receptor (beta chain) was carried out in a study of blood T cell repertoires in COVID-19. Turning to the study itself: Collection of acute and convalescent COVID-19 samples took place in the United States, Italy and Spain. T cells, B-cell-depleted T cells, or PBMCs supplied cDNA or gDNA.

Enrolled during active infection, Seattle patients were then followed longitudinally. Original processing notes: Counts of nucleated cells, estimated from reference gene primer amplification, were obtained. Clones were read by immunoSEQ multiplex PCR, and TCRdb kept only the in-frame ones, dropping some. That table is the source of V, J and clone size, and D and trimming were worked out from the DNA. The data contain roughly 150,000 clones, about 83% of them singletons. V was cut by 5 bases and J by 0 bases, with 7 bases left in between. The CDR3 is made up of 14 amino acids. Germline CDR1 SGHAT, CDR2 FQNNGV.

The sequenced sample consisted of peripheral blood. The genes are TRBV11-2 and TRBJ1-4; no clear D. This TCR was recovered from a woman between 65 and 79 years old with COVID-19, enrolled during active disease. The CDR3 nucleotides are TGTGCCAGCAGCACTTACTCAACTAATGAAAAACTGTTTTTT. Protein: CASSTYSTNEKLFF.